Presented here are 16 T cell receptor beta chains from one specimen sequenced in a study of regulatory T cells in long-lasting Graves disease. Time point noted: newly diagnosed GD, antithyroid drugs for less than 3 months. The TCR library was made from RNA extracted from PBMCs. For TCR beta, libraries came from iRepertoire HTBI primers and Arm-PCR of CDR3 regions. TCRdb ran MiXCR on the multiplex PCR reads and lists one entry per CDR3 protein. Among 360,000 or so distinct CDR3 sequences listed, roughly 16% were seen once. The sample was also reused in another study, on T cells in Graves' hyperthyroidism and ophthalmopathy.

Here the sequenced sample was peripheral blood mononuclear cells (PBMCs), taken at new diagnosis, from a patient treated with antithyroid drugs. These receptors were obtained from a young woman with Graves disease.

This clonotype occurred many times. CDR3 sequence (DNA): TGTGCCAGCAGCCAATCGCATGGGGCTCGTGAGCAGTTCTTC. This sequence encodes CASSQSHGAREQFF. This rearrangement joins TRBV11-2 to TRBJ2-1, with D perhaps TRBD1 (5 bases). This CDR3 has 14 amino acids. Per germline, CDR1 SGHAT and CDR2 FQNNGV. Deletions cut 5 bases from V and 9 bases from J, with 17 bases between.

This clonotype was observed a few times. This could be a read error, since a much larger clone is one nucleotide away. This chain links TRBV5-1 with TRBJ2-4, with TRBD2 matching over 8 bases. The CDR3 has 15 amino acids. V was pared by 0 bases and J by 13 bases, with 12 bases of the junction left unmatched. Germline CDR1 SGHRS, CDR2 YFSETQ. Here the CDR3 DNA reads TGCGCCAGCAGCTTGGCCCTTGCGGGGGGAGAGGCCCAGTACTTC. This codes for CASSLALAGGEAQYF.

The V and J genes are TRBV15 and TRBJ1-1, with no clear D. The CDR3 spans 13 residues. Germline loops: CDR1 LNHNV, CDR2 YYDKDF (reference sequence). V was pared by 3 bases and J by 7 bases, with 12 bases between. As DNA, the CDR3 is TGTGCCACCAGCAGGGATCGGGTGGGTGAAGCTTTCTTT. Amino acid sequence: CATSRDRVGEAFF.

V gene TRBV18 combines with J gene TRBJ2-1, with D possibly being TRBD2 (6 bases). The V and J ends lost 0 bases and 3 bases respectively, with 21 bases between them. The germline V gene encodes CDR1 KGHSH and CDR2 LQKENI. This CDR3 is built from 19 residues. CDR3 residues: CASSPPGGLGSFGYNEQFF. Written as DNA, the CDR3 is TGTGCCAGCTCACCACCGGGGGGTCTAGGCAGTTTCGGCTACAATGAGCAGTTCTTC.

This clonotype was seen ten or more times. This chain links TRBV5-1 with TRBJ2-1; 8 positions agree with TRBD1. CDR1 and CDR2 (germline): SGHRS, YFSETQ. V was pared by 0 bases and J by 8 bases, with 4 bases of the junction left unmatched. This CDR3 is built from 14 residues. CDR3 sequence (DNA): TGCGCCAGCAGCTTGGAGGCAGGGGGCTATGAGCAGTTCTTC. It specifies CASSLEAGGYEQFF. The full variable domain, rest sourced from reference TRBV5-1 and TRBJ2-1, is KAGVTQTPRYLIKTRGQQVTLSCSPISGHRSVSWYQQTPGQGLQFLFEYFSETQRNKGNFPGRFSGRQFSNSRSEMNVSTLELGDSALYLCASSLEAGGYEQFFGPGTRLTVL.

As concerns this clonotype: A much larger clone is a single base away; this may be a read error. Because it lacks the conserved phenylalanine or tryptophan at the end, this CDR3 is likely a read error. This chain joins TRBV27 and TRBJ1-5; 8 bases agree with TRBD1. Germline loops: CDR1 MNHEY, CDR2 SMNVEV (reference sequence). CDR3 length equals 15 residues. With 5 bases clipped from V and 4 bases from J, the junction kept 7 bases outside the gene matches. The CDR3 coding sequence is TGTGCCAGCAGTGGGTCGACAGGGGCGAATCAGCCCCAGCATCTT. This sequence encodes CASSGSTGANQPQHL.

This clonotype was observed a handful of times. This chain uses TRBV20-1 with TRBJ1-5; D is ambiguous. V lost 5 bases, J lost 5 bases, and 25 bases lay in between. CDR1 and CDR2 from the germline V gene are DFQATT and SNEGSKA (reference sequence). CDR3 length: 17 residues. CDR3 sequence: CSAGVWEWTSIDQPQHF. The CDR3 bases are TGCAGTGCTGGTGTTTGGGAATGGACCTCCATCGATCAGCCCCAGCATTTT.

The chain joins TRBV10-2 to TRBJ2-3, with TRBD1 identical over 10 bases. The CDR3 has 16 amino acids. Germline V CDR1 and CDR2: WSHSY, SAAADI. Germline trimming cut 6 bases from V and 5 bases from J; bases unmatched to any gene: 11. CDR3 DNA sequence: TGCGCCAGCAGGGGGACAGGGGCGGGAGGAGTAGATACGCAGTATTTT. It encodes CASRGTGAGGVDTQYF.

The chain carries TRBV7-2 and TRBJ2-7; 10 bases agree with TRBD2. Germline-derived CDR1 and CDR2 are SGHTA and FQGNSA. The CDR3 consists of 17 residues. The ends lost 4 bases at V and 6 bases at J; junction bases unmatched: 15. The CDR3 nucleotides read TGTGCCAGCAGCTCCCGAGGTTGGCTAGCGGGAGAACGCGAGCAGTACTTC. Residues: CASSSRGWLAGEREQYF.

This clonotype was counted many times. Here the CDR3 reads CASSWEGIYNEQFF. The CDR3 bases are TGTGCCAGCAGTTGGGAGGGGATCTACAATGAGCAGTTCTTC. The chain joins TRBV5-5 to TRBJ2-1, with TRBD2 matching over 7 bases. CDR1 and CDR2 (germline): SGHKS, YYEKEE (reference sequence). V lost 5 bases and J lost 3; bases outside the gene matches: 5. The CDR3 is 14 residues long.

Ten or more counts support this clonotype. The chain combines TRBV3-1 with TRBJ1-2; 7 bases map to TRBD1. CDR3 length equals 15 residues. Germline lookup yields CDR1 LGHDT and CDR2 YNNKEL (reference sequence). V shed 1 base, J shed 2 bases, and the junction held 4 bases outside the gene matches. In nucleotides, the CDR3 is TGTGCCAGCAGCCAAGTAACAGGGGCCAACTATGGCTACACCTTC. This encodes CASSQVTGANYGYTF.

The CDR3 here is CASSLGATSGKETQYF. The CDR3, as DNA: TGCGCCAGCAGCTTAGGGGCTACCAGCGGAAAAGAGACCCAGTACTTC. The V call is TRBV5-1, the J call TRBJ2-1; D possibly uses TRBD1 or TRBD2 (5 bases each). The end of the DNA aligns better with TRBJ2-5, so the J call may be wrong. Germline CDR1 and CDR2: SGHRS and YFSETQ. The length of the CDR3 is 16 residues.

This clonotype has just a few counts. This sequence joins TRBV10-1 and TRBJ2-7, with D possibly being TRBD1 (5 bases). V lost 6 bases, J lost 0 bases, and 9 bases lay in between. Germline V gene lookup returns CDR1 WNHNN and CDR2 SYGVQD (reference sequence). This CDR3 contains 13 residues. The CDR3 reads CASSAGNSYEQYF. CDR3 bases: TGCGCCAGCAGCGCAGGGAACTCCTACGAGCAGTACTTC.

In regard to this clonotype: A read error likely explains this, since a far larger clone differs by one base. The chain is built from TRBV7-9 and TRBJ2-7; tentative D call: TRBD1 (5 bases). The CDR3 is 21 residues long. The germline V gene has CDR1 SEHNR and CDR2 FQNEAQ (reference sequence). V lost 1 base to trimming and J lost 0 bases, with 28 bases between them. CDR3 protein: CASSLGPPGPREARDSYEQYF. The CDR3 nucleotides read TGTGCCAGCAGCTTAGGCCCCCCCGGTCCGCGCGAGGCCAGGGACTCCTACGAGCAGTACTTC.

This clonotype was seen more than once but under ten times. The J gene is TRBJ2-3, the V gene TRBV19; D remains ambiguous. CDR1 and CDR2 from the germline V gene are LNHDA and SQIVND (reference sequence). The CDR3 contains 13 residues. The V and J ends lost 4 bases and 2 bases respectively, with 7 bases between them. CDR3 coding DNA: TGTGCCAGTAGTAGGGGAATCACAGATACGCAGTATTTT. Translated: CASSRGITDTQYF. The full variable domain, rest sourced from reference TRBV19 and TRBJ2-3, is DGGITQSPKYLFRKEGQNVTLSCEQNLNHDAMYWYRQDPGQGLRLIYYSQIVNDFQKGDIAEGYSVSREKKESFPLTVTSAQKNPTAFYLCASSRGITDTQYFGPGTRLTVL.

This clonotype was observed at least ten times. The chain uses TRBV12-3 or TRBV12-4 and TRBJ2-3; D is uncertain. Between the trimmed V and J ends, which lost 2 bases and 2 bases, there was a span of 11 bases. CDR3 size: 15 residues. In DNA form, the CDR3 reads TGTGCCAGCAGTTTAATCGCCCCGTCCACAGATACGCAGTATTTT. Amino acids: CASSLIAPSTDTQYF.